Below, 12 T cell receptor beta chains from the same sample are listed, as sequenced in a study of shared clonotypes between healthy human individuals (dated by TCRdb to 2018 to 2021). The receptor library was made with the immunoSEQ multiplex PCR assay. The immuneACCESS repertoire file appears here via TCRdb, limited to in-frame rearrangements. These files lack a portion of the clones; in checked studies, under half of the deficit traces to unresolved V genes, and the cause of the others is not known. The sample table contains 2,100,000 or so clones; only one count was recorded for more than 90% of them. The ten top clones hold less than 0.15% of the sample. Material for sequencing was naive CD4+ T cells sorted from blood. The cell subset or site label here, explained by the study, means: CD45RA+ positively selected. The receptors were gathered from a man between 18 and 35 years old in good health.

The J gene is TRBJ1-4, the V gene TRBV2, with D possibly TRBD1 on 5 matching bases. Germline V gene lookup returns CDR1 SNHLY and CDR2 FYNNEI. Trimming cost V 4 bases and J 0 bases, with 9 bases left between them. The CDR3 runs to 15 residues. The DNA for the CDR3 is TGTGCCAGCAGTGGACAGAAACCAACTAATGAAAAACTGTTTTTT. Its translation: CASSGQKPTNEKLFF.

This chain connects TRBV30 to TRBJ2-1; 8 bases are shared with TRBD1. V dropped 3 bases and J dropped 1; count of bases not matched to a gene: 5. This CDR3 region has 15 residues. CDR1 and CDR2 from the germline V gene are GTSNPN and SVGIG (reference sequence). In DNA form, the CDR3 reads TGTGCCTGGAGCGTTGGACAGGGATCCTACAATGAGCAGTTCTTC. Protein sequence: CAWSVGQGSYNEQFF.

The chain recombines TRBV7-2 with TRBJ2-5; 7 positions agree with TRBD2. This CDR3 is built from 17 residues. V gave up 1 base and J gave up 0 bases; unmatched junction bases: 8. CDR1 is SGHTA and CDR2 is FQGNSA in the germline V gene. The CDR3 region has the DNA TGTGCCAGCAGCTTAGGATTTGCTAGCGGAGACCAAGAGACCCAGTACTTC. Amino acid sequence: CASSLGFASGDQETQYF.

This clone has a single count. J is TRBJ1-2 and V is TRBV28, with unresolved D. The germline gives CDR1 MDHEN, CDR2 SYDVKM. The CDR3 contains 15 residues. V lost 6 bases to trimming and J lost 3 bases, with 17 bases between them. CDR3 loop: CASSRLLRNDYGYTF. The CDR3 region has the DNA TGTGCCAGCAGCCGCCTTTTGAGGAACGACTATGGCTACACCTTC.

J is TRBJ2-3 and V is TRBV7-9; 8 positions agree with TRBD2. V lost 5 bases and J lost 3; bases outside the gene matches: 10. Germline-derived CDR1 and CDR2 are SEHNR and FQNEAQ (reference sequence). CDR3 size: 16 residues. The CDR3 DNA reads as TGTGCCAGCAGCCCGCCGGGAGGGGGGCGGACAGATACGCAGTATTTT. Translating it yields CASSPPGGGRTDTQYF.

To note about this clone: At one boundary the junction diverges from the germline segment, which might be a read error. The V gene is TRBV7-7, the J gene TRBJ1-4, with 10 bases that match TRBD1. The germline gives CDR1 SSHAT, CDR2 FNYEAQ (reference sequence). This CDR3 is 16 amino acids long. The CDR3 region is CASSLGQGGPSEKLFF. CDR3 DNA sequence: TGTGCTAGCAGCTTAGGACAGGGGGGGCCTTCTGAAAAACTGTTTTTT.

This chain uses TRBV7-2 with TRBJ1-6; D is unclear. Trimming cost V 1 base and J 4 bases, with 8 bases left between them. The CDR3 contains 15 residues. The V gene's germline CDR1 is SGHTA and CDR2 FQGNSA. The CDR3 nucleotides are TGTGCCAGCAGCTTAGGGGCAGATTATAATTCACCCCTCCACTTT. As protein: CASSLGADYNSPLHF.

V and J are TRBV7-9 and TRBJ2-7; D might be TRBD2 (6 bases). Germline values: CDR1 SEHNR, CDR2 FQNEAQ (reference sequence). V gave up 3 bases and J gave up 5 bases, with 17 bases separating them. This CDR3 is built from 15 residues. CDR3 amino acids: CASSFPRAGSNEQYF. The CDR3 DNA reads as TGTGCCAGCAGCTTTCCTCGGGCGGGATCTAACGAGCAGTACTTC.

This clone came up once. The chain combines TRBV6-6 with TRBJ1-1, with D possibly matching TRBD1 (6 bases). This CDR3 is built from 16 residues. Germline CDR1 reads MNHNY; CDR2 reads SVGAGI (reference sequence). V lost 0 bases to trimming and J lost 5 bases, with 16 bases between them. DNA of the CDR3: TGTGCCAGCAGTTACTCCTCGATGGGGGGCTGGACTGAAGCTTTCTTT. It encodes CASSYSSMGGWTEAFF.

The chain recombines TRBV5-1 with TRBJ1-6, with a possible D match to TRBD1 (6 bases). The CDR3 contains 18 residues. Looked up from germline, CDR1 is SGHRS and CDR2 is YFSETQ. The V end was cut by 0 bases, the J end by 0 bases, with 13 bases between. The CDR3 DNA sequence: TGCGCCAGCAGCTTGGTCGGGGGCAGAAGCTCCTATAATTCACCCCTCCACTTT. Translated, it gives CASSLVGGRSSYNSPLHF.

The chain uses TRBV28 and TRBJ1-4; TRBD1 is a possible D gene (6 bases). V was trimmed by 7 bases and J by 7 bases, leaving 28 bases between them. This CDR3 is built from 18 residues. Germline assignment: CDR1 MDHEN and CDR2 SYDVKM. The CDR3 DNA reads as TGTGCCAGCACTCTTAATCCAGGGGCGGGAGGGATTTTTGAAAAACTGTTTTTT. Residues: CASTLNPGAGGIFEKLFF.

The J gene is TRBJ2-7, the V gene TRBV5-1; D is ambiguous. Trimming shortened V by 4 bases and J by 3 bases, and 11 bases separated the two germline ends. The CDR3 loop spans 13 amino acids. From germline, CDR1 is SGHRS and CDR2 YFSETQ. Here the CDR3 reads CASSQWPNYEQYF. In DNA, the CDR3 is TGCGCCAGCAGCCAATGGCCCAACTACGAGCAGTACTTC.